This passage covers 23 T cell receptor beta chains from one sample sequenced in a study of cytomegalovirus exposure and HLA in healthy donors. The PCR had 60 Vbeta and 13 Jbeta primers. Libraries were prepared by immunoSEQ multiplex PCR; TCRdb keeps only in-frame clonotypes and omits some of them. Here the sample table reports roughly 140,000 clones. Input material: PBMCs. These receptors were obtained from a male donor in good health and CMV-seronegative.

This rearrangement joins TRBV29-1 to TRBJ1-3; D gene unclear. CDR1 and CDR2 (germline): SQVTM, ANQGSEA. V was trimmed by 4 bases and J by 4 bases, leaving 11 bases between them. The CDR3 loop spans 13 amino acids. The CDR3 loop is CSVADFAGNTIYF. In nucleotides, the CDR3 is TGCAGCGTTGCCGACTTCGCGGGAAACACCATATATTTT.

The chain is built from TRBV7-6 and TRBJ2-6, with 15 bases fitting TRBD2. The CDR3 runs to 18 residues. V was pared by 4 bases and J by 4 bases, with 5 bases of the junction left unmatched. The V gene's germline CDR1 is SGHVS and CDR2 FNYEAQ. The CDR3 DNA follows: TGTGCCAGCAGCTGGACTAGCGGGAGGGCCAAAGGGGCCAACGTCCTGACTTTC. This translates into CASSWTSGRAKGANVLTF.

This sequence joins TRBV7-9 and TRBJ2-6, with TRBD1 matching 8 bases. Germline CDR1 SEHNR, CDR2 FQNEAQ (reference sequence). This CDR3 contains 17 residues. The trim removed 6 bases at V and 1 base at J, leaving 8 bases unmatched. In DNA form, the CDR3 reads TGTGCCAGCAGTCCAGACCAGGGGGCTTCTGGGGCCAACGTCCTGACTTTC. Translation: CASSPDQGASGANVLTF.

The J gene is TRBJ2-1, the V gene TRBV20-1; unclear D gene. The germline V and J ends were trimmed by 3 bases and 6 bases, with 6 bases remaining between them. This CDR3 spans 11 amino acids. CDR1 is DFQATT and CDR2 is SNEGSKA in the germline V gene (reference sequence). CDR3: CSARRSNEQFF. The CDR3 coding sequence is TGCAGTGCTAGGAGAAGCAATGAGCAGTTCTTC.

The chain couples TRBV18 to TRBJ2-1, with 9 bases identical to TRBD1. Trimming cost V 8 bases and J 7 bases; bases outside gene matches: 15. Germline V lookup: CDR1 KGHSH, CDR2 LQKENI. This CDR3 spans 16 amino acids. CDR3 coding DNA: TGTGCCAGCGCAAACCTTCCGGGACAGGGTATGAATGAGCAGTTCTTC. This codes for CASANLPGQGMNEQFF.

The chain employs TRBV7-6 and TRBJ2-5; 13 bases fit TRBD2. Germline V CDR1 and CDR2: SGHVS, FNYEAQ. The V segment lost 0 bases and the J segment 5 bases; nucleotides outside the gene matches: 3. The CDR3 totals 16 residues. The CDR3, as DNA: TGTGCCAGCAGCTTAGCAAGGACTAGCGGGGGCGAGACCCAGTACTTC. As protein: CASSLARTSGGETQYF.

The V call is TRBV7-9, the J call TRBJ2-7; 15 nucleotides align to TRBD2. V gave up 5 bases and J gave up 4 bases; unmatched junction bases: 3. Germline loops: CDR1 SEHNR, CDR2 FQNEAQ (reference sequence). This CDR3 is 15 amino acids long. This chain's CDR3 is CASSQGLAGGYEQYF. The CDR3 DNA sequence: TGTGCCAGCAGCCAAGGACTAGCGGGAGGGTACGAGCAGTACTTC.

The chain employs TRBV30 and TRBJ1-1, with D possibly being TRBD1 (5 bases). Germline values: CDR1 GTSNPN, CDR2 SVGIG (reference sequence). There are 13 residues in the CDR3. V gave up 0 bases and J gave up 5 bases, with 10 bases separating them. CDR3 sequence: CAWSVMGGTEAFF. The CDR3 coding sequence is TGTGCCTGGAGTGTGATGGGGGGAACTGAAGCTTTCTTT.

V and J are TRBV18 and TRBJ1-1; 8 bases fit TRBD1. CDR3 length: 16 amino acids. The V and J ends lost 3 bases and 1 base, in that order; junction bases with no gene match: 7. Germline V gene data show CDR1 as KGHSH and CDR2 as LQKENI. The CDR3 loop reads CASSPKTGAKNTEAFF. In DNA form, the CDR3 reads TGTGCCAGCTCACCCAAGACAGGGGCCAAGAACACTGAAGCTTTCTTT. Full variable domain (rest looked up from reference TRBV18 and TRBJ1-1): NAGVMQNPRHLVRRRGQEARLRCSPMKGHSHVYWYRQLPEEGLKFMVYLQKENIIDESGMPKERFSAEFPKEGPSILRIQQVVRGDSAAYFCASSPKTGAKNTEAFFGQGTRLTVV.

The chain links TRBV6-6 to TRBJ1-1; 8 nucleotides match TRBD1. The junction had 9 bases not matched to a gene; V was cut back by 10 bases and J by 5 bases. Per the germline V gene, CDR1 is MNHNY and CDR2 is SVGAGI (reference sequence). The CDR3 is 13 amino acids. The CDR3: CATSDRGRTEAFF. Written as DNA, the CDR3 is TGTGCCACCTCCGACAGGGGTCGAACTGAAGCTTTCTTT.

The chain employs TRBV5-1 and TRBJ1-4; 7 nucleotides match TRBD1. The CDR3 runs to 14 residues. After removal of 4 bases from V and 6 bases from J, the junction contained 6 bases not matched to a gene. The V gene's germline CDR1 is SGHRS and CDR2 YFSETQ. CDR3 DNA: TGCGCCAGCAGCCCGACAGGGAGTGATGAAAAACTGTTTTTT. It yields the protein CASSPTGSDEKLFF. The full variable domain, with the rest looked up from reference TRBV5-1 and TRBJ1-4, is KAGVTQTPRYLIKTRGQQVTLSCSPISGHRSVSWYQQTPGQGLQFLFEYFSETQRNKGNFPGRFSGRQFSNSRSEMNVSTLELGDSALYLCASSPTGSDEKLFFGSGTQLSVL.

This rearrangement joins TRBV27 to TRBJ1-5; TRBD1 might be the D (5 bases). The CDR3 loop spans 13 amino acids. With 3 bases removed from V and 7 bases from J, the gap between germline ends came to 10 bases. Germline CDR1 MNHEY, CDR2 SMNVEV (reference sequence). The CDR3 here is CASSLQGLQPQHF. In DNA form, the CDR3 reads TGTGCCAGCAGTTTGCAGGGTCTGCAGCCCCAGCATTTT.

The chain recombines TRBV28 with TRBJ2-3; D is uncertain. V was shortened by 6 bases and J by 1 base, with 11 bases between the two germline ends. Germline assignment: CDR1 MDHEN and CDR2 SYDVKM. The CDR3 has 14 residues. The CDR3 spells CASSLRGGTDTQYF. The CDR3 nucleotides read TGTGCCAGCAGCCTAAGAGGTGGCACAGATACGCAGTATTTT.

The rearrangement joins TRBV2 to TRBJ1-5, with D tentatively TRBD1 (5 bases). The CDR3 sequence is 14 residues long. Germline lookup yields CDR1 SNHLY and CDR2 FYNNEI. V was clipped by 5 bases and J by 2 bases, with 10 bases between them. CDR3 sequence reads: CASSSGGGNQPQHF. The CDR3, as DNA: TGTGCCAGCAGTTCCGGGGGAGGCAATCAGCCCCAGCATTTT. The whole variable domain, remainder taken from reference TRBV2 and TRBJ1-5, is EPEVTQTPSHQVTQMGQEVILRCVPISNHLYFYWYRQILGQKVEFLVSFYNNEISEKSEIFDDQFSVERPDGSNFTLKIRSTKLEDSAMYFCASSSGGGNQPQHFGDGTRLSIL.

The CDR3 protein is CASSLLSGSRPNGNEQFF. CDR3 DNA sequence: TGTGCCAGCAGCTTATTAAGCGGGAGTCGCCCCAATGGCAATGAGCAGTTCTTC. The J gene is TRBJ2-1, the V gene TRBV13; 8 nucleotides line up with TRBD2. J was trimmed by 6 bases and V by 2 bases; bases with no gene match: 15. The CDR3 loop spans 18 amino acids. The V gene's germline CDR1 is PRHDT and CDR2 FYEKMQ (reference sequence).

The V call is TRBV10-1, the J call TRBJ2-7; a weak D match, TRBD1 (5 bases). Germline CDR1 WNHNN, CDR2 SYGVQD (reference sequence). V was cut by 3 bases and J by 3 bases, with 15 bases left in between. This CDR3 has 15 amino acids. DNA for the CDR3: TGCGCCAGCAGTGAAGGGGAAGGTGGGGTCTACGAGCAGTACTTC. This sequence encodes CASSEGEGGVYEQYF.

This rearrangement joins TRBV30 to TRBJ1-5; D might be TRBD1 (5 bases). This CDR3 is built from 13 residues. Germline CDR1 and CDR2: GTSNPN and SVGIG (reference sequence). Trimming removed 2 bases at V and 1 base at J, with 6 bases between. In DNA form, the CDR3 reads TGTGCCTGGAGTCGGGGGAGCAATCAGCCCCAGCATTTT. It translates to CAWSRGSNQPQHF.

The rearrangement uses TRBV18 and TRBJ1-6; weak D call: TRBD1 (6 bases). This CDR3 region has 15 residues. Germline V CDR1 and CDR2: KGHSH, LQKENI. The germline V and J ends were trimmed by 3 bases and 6 bases, with 12 bases remaining between them. The CDR3 protein is CASSPASQGNSPLHF. CDR3 bases: TGTGCCAGCTCACCCGCGTCACAGGGTAATTCACCCCTCCACTTT. Supplemented by reference TRBV18 and TRBJ1-6, the full variable domain reads NAGVMQNPRHLVRRRGQEARLRCSPMKGHSHVYWYRQLPEEGLKFMVYLQKENIIDESGMPKERFSAEFPKEGPSILRIQQVVRGDSAAYFCASSPASQGNSPLHFGNGTRLTVT.

The genes are TRBV7-9 and TRBJ1-4; D possibly corresponds to TRBD1 (5 bases). The CDR3 sequence is 16 residues long. CDR1 is SEHNR, CDR2 FQNEAQ, per germline (reference sequence). Trimming stripped 0 bases from V and 6 bases from J, with 14 bases between. For the CDR3, the DNA is TGTGCCAGCAGCTTAGCGTCAGGGAAGGGTCATGAAAAACTGTTTTTT. Translation gives CASSLASGKGHEKLFF.

V and J are TRBV6-1 and TRBJ1-2; 7 nucleotides match TRBD1. This CDR3 contains 14 residues. V trimming: 6 bases; J trimming: 4 bases; junction bases outside the gene matches: 8. CDR1 is MNHNS and CDR2 is SASEGT in the germline V gene. The CDR3 is CASRTTGNLYGYTF. The CDR3 DNA is TGTGCCAGCAGAACGACAGGGAACCTCTATGGCTACACCTTC.

The J gene is TRBJ1-1, the V gene TRBV4-1; D possibly corresponds to TRBD1 (6 bases). This CDR3 comprises 15 residues. V dropped 4 bases and J dropped 0 bases, with 12 bases sitting between them. CDR1 and CDR2 from the germline V gene are MGHRA and YSYEKL. CDR3 protein: CASSLQGDMNTEAFF. For the CDR3, the DNA is TGCGCCAGCAGCCTACAGGGTGATATGAACACTGAAGCTTTCTTT.

J is TRBJ2-1 and V is TRBV25-1; 7 positions match TRBD2. This CDR3 is built from 15 residues. CDR1 is MGHDK, CDR2 SYGVNS, per germline. The junction had 9 bases not matched to a gene; V was cut back by 4 bases and J by 6 bases. The CDR3 region is CASSGRTRGVNEQFF. The CDR3 DNA reads as TGTGCCAGCAGTGGAAGGACTAGAGGAGTCAATGAGCAGTTCTTC.

V is TRBV6-1 and J is TRBJ2-1; 14 nucleotides align to TRBD2. V trimming: 3 bases; J trimming: 9 bases; junction bases outside the gene matches: 4. Germline V gives CDR1 MNHNS, CDR2 SASEGT. The CDR3 is made up of 15 amino acids. The CDR3 loop reads CASSEGLAGVGEQFF. The CDR3 DNA reads TGTGCCAGCAGTGAGGGACTAGCGGGAGTAGGTGAGCAGTTCTTC.